The rows below give T cell receptor beta chains drawn from one sample of a study of control samples from healthy donors and cancer patients. Repertoires were generated with immunoSEQ multiplex PCR, while TCRdb's copy carries only in-frame clones and drops some. The table has roughly 130,000 clones, approximately 90% seen once. Sequencing used blood. The receptor set was obtained from a man aged 18-30 years in good health. CDR3s include the opening cysteine and the closing phenylalanine or tryptophan. The order of the fields is V gene, J gene, D gene, clone size, CDR3 DNA, CDR3 protein. A D gene is named only where the DNA matches it firmly. Clone size is given for some rows only: seen once, a few or many times, or a class if the clone is expanded.

>TRBV7-9|TRBJ2-3|-|-
TGTGCCAGCAGCTTAGTGGGCGGGGGCACAGATACGCAGTATTTT
CASSLVGGGTDTQYF
>TRBV19|TRBJ2-7|-|medium-sized
TGTGCCAGTAGTATGGACTTCGCGTCCTACGAGCAGTACTTC
CASSMDFASYEQYF
>TRBV12-5|TRBJ2-1|TRBD2|-
TGTGCTAGTGGTGCCGCGGGGGGGCGGGTTGAGCAGTTCTTC
CASGAAGGRVEQFF
>TRBV20-1|TRBJ2-2|-|-
TGCAGTGCTAGTCTAGGCTCCGGGGAGCTGTTTTTT
CSASLGSGELFF
>TRBV5-1|TRBJ1-1|-|-
TGCGCCAGCAGCGCAGCGAACACTGAAGCTTTCTTT
CASSAANTEAFF
>TRBV6-5|TRBJ1-1|-|-
TGTGCCAGCAGGCAAGGGCTCACTGAAGCTTTCTTT
CASRQGLTEAFF
>TRBV10-3|TRBJ1-1|-|-
TGTGCCATCAGTGCTCACGGGTATAACACTGAAGCTTTCTTT
CAISAHGYNTEAFF
>TRBV4-2|TRBJ1-1|-|-
TGTGCCAGCAGCCAAGATAGGGCAGACATGAACACTGAAGCTTTCTTT
CASSQDRADMNTEAFF
>TRBV4-2|TRBJ1-4|TRBD1|once
TGTGCCAGCAGCCAAGATGGGAGACAGGGTGTTAATGAAAAACTGTTTTTT
CASSQDGRQGVNEKLFF
>TRBV19|TRBJ1-2|TRBD1|-
TGTGCCAGTTGGGAACAGGGGAACAGCTATGGCTACACCTTC
CASWEQGNSYGYTF
>TRBV13|TRBJ2-7|-|-
TGTGCCAGCAGCCGTGGCCGACGCGGAGGGCTTGGCGAGCAGTACTTC
CASSRGRRGGLGEQYF
>TRBV20-1|TRBJ1-5|-|-
TGCAGTGCTAGTGGGACCCTCGATCAGCCCCAGCATTTT
CSASGTLDQPQHF
>TRBV4-1|TRBJ2-1|-|-
TGCGCCAGCAGCCAAGATAGGGGGGTGGCTGAGCAGTTCTTC
CASSQDRGVAEQFF
>TRBV6-4|TRBJ2-7|-|many
TGTGCCAGCAGTGCCACCACGGAGTCCGAGCAGTACTTC
CASSATTESEQYF
>TRBV6-6|TRBJ2-2|-|-
TGTGCCAGTACCCCGGGGCACACCGGGGAGCTGTTTTTT
CASTPGHTGELFF
>TRBV28|TRBJ2-4|-|-
TGTGCCAGCAGTTCTGGCAGTCTAGCCAAAAACATTCAGTACTTC
CASSSGSLAKNIQYF
>TRBV7-9|TRBJ2-2|TRBD1|-
TGTGCCAGCAGCGGGACAGAGAACACCGGGGAGCTGTTTTTT
CASSGTENTGELFF
>TRBV18|TRBJ1-1|-|-
TGTGCCAGCTCACCAGCCCTGGGGCAGGGTGGTACTGAAGCTTTCTTT
CASSPALGQGGTEAFF
>TRBV6-4|TRBJ2-1|TRBD2|-
TGTGCCAGCAGTGACTCGACTAGCGGGGGGTACAATGAGCAGTTCTTC
CASSDSTSGGYNEQFF
>TRBV12-3/TRBV12-4|TRBJ1-2|TRBD1|-
TGTGCCAGCACCGGACAGGGCCTCTATGGCTACACCTTC
CASTGQGLYGYTF
>TRBV29-1|TRBJ1-1|-|-
TGCAGCGTGGAGTCACAGGGAAGTTTGAACACTGAAGCTTTCTTT
CSVESQGSLNTEAFF
>TRBV30|TRBJ1-5|TRBD1|-
TGTGCCTGGGGGGGACAGGGAGGTAATCAGCCCCAGCATTTT
CAWGGQGGNQPQHF
>TRBV3-1/TRBV3-2|TRBJ2-1|-|-
TGTGCCAGCAGTAGCGAGCGGGCCAGCTCCTACAATGAGCAGTTCTTC
CASSSERASSYNEQFF
>TRBV5-4|TRBJ2-5|TRBD2|-
TGTGCCAGCAGCTTGGAAACTAGCGGACAAGAGACCCAGTACTTC
CASSLETSGQETQYF
>TRBV5-8|TRBJ2-3|TRBD2|-
TGTGCCAGCAGCTTGGGCGGGGGGGTTTACACAGATACGCAGTATTTT
CASSLGGGVYTDTQYF
>TRBV2|TRBJ1-5|-|-
TGTGCCAGTACAGTAATCGGCAATCAGCCCCAGCATTTT
CASTVIGNQPQHF